This entry lists 32 T cell receptor beta chains sequenced from one sample in a study of Ad26.COV2.S vaccination and SARS-CoV-2 variants. Treatment defined: 15 to 20 received Ad26.COV2.S at low or high dose, single or two shots; 5 received placebo; per-sample allocation not given. Sampling took place 63 days after the first vaccine or placebo injection. Generated by immunoSEQ multiplex PCR, the TCRdb table keeps only in-frame clones and is missing some. The repertoire holds just over 350,000 clones, with more than 75% as singletons. The sample in question was peripheral blood, obtained in a trial of Ad26.COV2.S vaccine versus placebo. Every receptor here comes from a person between 18 and 60 years old who received the Ad26.COV2.S COVID-19 vaccine or a placebo.

The chain carries TRBV4-3 and TRBJ1-2; D is uncertain. The CDR3 loop spans 13 amino acids. Trimming removed 1 base at V and 8 bases at J, with 11 bases between. Germline V gives CDR1 LGHNA, CDR2 YSLEER. The CDR3 protein is CASSQALLEGYTF. CDR3 DNA: TGCGCCAGCAGCCAAGCCTTATTAGAAGGCTACACCTTC.

The rearrangement uses TRBV2 and TRBJ2-1, with D possibly TRBD2 on 6 matching bases. Trimming stripped 2 bases from V and 4 bases from J, with 12 bases between. The CDR3 sequence is 15 residues long. Germline CDR1 reads SNHLY; CDR2 reads FYNNEI. The CDR3 reads CASSERRGIYNEQFF. The CDR3 DNA is TGTGCCAGCAGTGAACGGCGGGGAATTTACAATGAGCAGTTCTTC.

The rearrangement joins TRBV28 to TRBJ2-7; 8 positions agree with TRBD2. Per germline, CDR1 MDHEN and CDR2 SYDVKM. V shed 7 bases, J shed 1 base, and the junction held 9 bases outside the gene matches. CDR3 length: 15 residues. The CDR3 nucleotides read TGTGCCAGCACCCCCGGGGGGGGCGGTTCCTACGAGCAGTACTTC. Protein: CASTPGGGGSYEQYF.

V usage is TRBV11-2 and J usage is TRBJ2-5; tentatively, D is TRBD1 or TRBD2 (7 bases each). Trimming took off 3 bases at V and 7 bases at J, with 18 bases between the two ends. The CDR3 totals 15 residues. Germline V gene data show CDR1 as SGHAT and CDR2 as FQNNGV. The CDR3 DNA follows: TGTGCCAGCAGCTTTCAGGGGGGGCGCGAACGGACCCAGTACTTC. Its protein product is CASSFQGGRERTQYF. Complete variable domain (other parts from reference TRBV11-2 and TRBJ2-5): EAGVAQSPRYKIIEKRQSVAFWCNPISGHATLYWYQQILGQGPKLLIQFQNNGVVDDSQLPKDRFSAERLKGVDSTLKIQPAKLEDSAVYLCASSFQGGRERTQYFGPGTRLLVL.

The chain is built from TRBV27 and TRBJ2-1, with 8 bases that match TRBD2. The J segment lost 4 bases and the V segment lost 2 bases, leaving 7 bases of the junction unmatched. Per the germline V gene, CDR1 is MNHEY and CDR2 is SMNVEV (reference sequence). The CDR3 extends over 16 amino acids. The DNA of the CDR3 is TGTGCCAGCAGTTTAAGTTTTCCTAGCGGGTACAATGAGCAGTTCTTC. Amino acid sequence: CASSLSFPSGYNEQFF.

This clone was recorded once. The chain couples TRBV6-2 or TRBV6-3 to TRBJ1-2, with D possibly being TRBD1 (5 bases). The V gene lost 0 bases and the J gene lost 2 bases, with 7 bases spanning the gap. The CDR3 is 14 residues long. CDR1 and CDR2 (germline): MNHEY, SVGEGT. The DNA for the CDR3 is TGTGCCAGCAGTTACTCGGGGCGAAACTATGGCTACACCTTC. It specifies CASSYSGRNYGYTF.

This clone was counted a few times. The chain combines TRBV7-9 with TRBJ1-6; D not resolved. CDR3 length: 15 residues. Germline CDR1 and CDR2: SEHNR and FQNEAQ (reference sequence). Trimming removed 0 bases from V and 0 bases from J, with 3 bases in between. The CDR3, as DNA: TGTGCCAGCAGCTTAGCCTTCTCCTATAATTCACCCCTCCACTTT. It yields the protein CASSLAFSYNSPLHF.

In this sample, this clone turned up once. CDR3: CASTGGALGETQYF. CDR3 coding DNA: TGTGCCAGTACTGGGGGGGCCTTGGGAGAGACCCAGTACTTC. This chain joins TRBV19 and TRBJ2-5; D is perhaps TRBD2 (7 bases). Looked up from germline, CDR1 is LNHDA and CDR2 is SQIVND (reference sequence). The CDR3 is 14 residues long. V lost 7 bases and J lost 4, with 16 bases in between.

V is TRBV9 and J is TRBJ2-1; D is possibly TRBD2 (6 bases). Germline V gene sequence: CDR1 SGDLS, CDR2 YYNGEE. The V and J ends lost 3 bases and 3 bases respectively, with 10 bases between them. This CDR3 region has 14 residues. CDR3 nucleotide sequence: TGTGCCAGCAGCGAGTCGGGGGTCTACAATGAGCAGTTCTTC. Translation: CASSESGVYNEQFF.

The chain uses TRBV9 and TRBJ2-2; 7 bases fit TRBD1. Germline V gene data show CDR1 as SGDLS and CDR2 as YYNGEE. V dropped 4 bases and J dropped 4; count of bases not matched to a gene: 10. The CDR3 runs to 16 residues. The DNA of the CDR3 is TGTGCCAGCAGCTCTCGGACAGGTAGGACCACCGGGGAGCTGTTTTTT. Protein sequence: CASSSRTGRTTGELFF. Looking up the rest from reference TRBV9 and TRBJ2-2 gives the full variable domain: DSGVTQTPKHLITATGQRVTLRCSPRSGDLSVYWYQQSLDQGLQFLIQYYNGEERAKGNILERFSAQQFPDLHSELNLSSLELGDSALYFCASSSRTGRTTGELFFGEGSRLTVL.

The chain couples TRBV27 to TRBJ1-6; 8 bases are a match to TRBD1. The CDR3 runs to 17 residues. The ends lost 6 bases at V and 4 bases at J; junction bases unmatched: 11. Germline-derived CDR1 and CDR2 are MNHEY and SMNVEV (reference sequence). CDR3 sequence: CASRAETGGRYNSPLHF. In DNA form, the CDR3 reads TGTGCCAGCAGGGCGGAAACAGGGGGTCGATATAATTCACCCCTCCACTTT.

The V gene is TRBV20-1, the J gene TRBJ1-4; 7 bases agree with TRBD1. The CDR3 contains 11 residues. Germline values: CDR1 DFQATT, CDR2 SNEGSKA (reference sequence). After removal of 6 bases from V and 8 bases from J, the junction contained 3 bases not matched to a gene. CDR3 sequence reads: CSAIRGEKLFF. The DNA of the CDR3 is TGCAGTGCGATCAGGGGGGAAAAACTGTTTTTT.

This clone was seen many times. The rearrangement uses TRBV27 and TRBJ2-7, with a tentative D call TRBD1 (6 bases). CDR1 MNHEY and CDR2 SMNVEV come from the germline V gene (reference sequence). V shed 3 bases and J shed 2 bases, with 14 bases lying between them. The CDR3 has 15 amino acids. The CDR3 DNA reads as TGTGCCAGCAGTTTCTACACCCAGGGGCCCTACGAGCAGTACTTC. It specifies CASSFYTQGPYEQYF.

The rearrangement joins TRBV29-1 to TRBJ1-4; tentative D call: TRBD1 (6 bases). CDR1 and CDR2 from the germline V gene are SQVTM and ANQGSEA. Trimming took 6 bases from V and 7 from J, leaving 18 bases between them. The CDR3 extends over 14 amino acids. CDR3 residues: CSVKVGGSREKLFF. The DNA of the CDR3 is TGCAGCGTAAAAGTCGGGGGCTCACGTGAAAAACTGTTTTTT.

As to this clone: Other nucleotide sequences in the sample specify the same CDR3. The CDR3 protein is CSVAGSSYNEQFF. CDR3 coding DNA: TGCAGCGTTGCAGGGAGCTCCTACAATGAGCAGTTCTTC. The gene calls are TRBV29-1 and TRBJ2-1, with D perhaps TRBD1 or TRBD2 (5 bases each). Between the trimmed V and J ends, which lost 4 bases and 0 bases, there was a span of 7 bases. Per germline, CDR1 SQVTM and CDR2 ANQGSEA. The CDR3 runs to 13 residues.

J is TRBJ1-1 and V is TRBV5-1, with a weak D call TRBD1 (6 bases). Germline loops: CDR1 SGHRS, CDR2 YFSETQ. V gave up 2 bases and J gave up 11 bases, with 16 bases separating them. CDR3 length equals 13 residues. As DNA, the CDR3 is TGCGCCAGCAGCTTCCCGGGGGCCGGTGGGGCTTTCTTT. It translates to CASSFPGAGGAFF.

The chain has TRBV7-6 and TRBJ1-2, with 10 bases that match TRBD1. The CDR3 extends over 15 amino acids. Germline CDR1 reads SGHVS; CDR2 reads FNYEAQ. Trimming cost V 1 base and J 8 bases; bases outside gene matches: 7. CDR3 in DNA: TGTGCCAGCAGCTTAGGGGAGGACAGGGGGGGAGGCTACACCTTC. Residues: CASSLGEDRGGGYTF. The whole variable domain, filled in from reference TRBV7-6 and TRBJ1-2, reads GAGVSQSPRYKVTKRGQDVALRCDPISGHVSLYWYRQALGQGPEFLTYFNYEAQQDKSGLPNDRFSAERPEGSISTLTIQRTEQRDSAMYRCASSLGEDRGGGYTFGSGTRLTVV.

This sequence joins TRBV7-2 and TRBJ2-7, with D possibly called TRBD1 or TRBD2 (6 bases each). The CDR3 has 17 residues. V was shortened by 3 bases and J by 5 bases, with 23 bases between the two germline ends. Germline values: CDR1 SGHTA, CDR2 FQGNSA. The CDR3 sequence is CASSLKSGPGAMNEQYF. CDR3 coding DNA: TGTGCCAGCAGCTTGAAAAGCGGTCCGGGGGCGATGAACGAGCAGTACTTC.

V is TRBV27 and J is TRBJ2-3; D remains unclear. CDR1 is MNHEY, CDR2 SMNVEV, per germline (reference sequence). The CDR3 runs 13 residues. The V and J ends lost 1 base and 2 bases respectively, with 4 bases between them. The CDR3 coding sequence is TGTGCCAGCAGTTTATTGGACACAGATACGCAGTATTTT. As protein: CASSLLDTDTQYF.

This clone was detected only once. The chain carries TRBV12-3 or TRBV12-4 and TRBJ2-7; D might be TRBD1 (6 bases). The CDR3 extends over 13 amino acids. Between the trimmed V and J ends, which lost 8 bases and 6 bases, there was a span of 17 bases. As DNA, the CDR3 is TGTGCCAGCCTGGGACACCGTACATCCGAGCAGTACTTC. This sequence encodes CASLGHRTSEQYF.

This clone turned up a few times. V is TRBV2 and J is TRBJ2-7; D is unresolved. This CDR3 is built from 15 residues. The V end lost 6 bases, the J end lost 0 bases, and 15 bases lay between the germline ends. Per the germline V gene, CDR1 is SNHLY and CDR2 is FYNNEI. The CDR3 DNA is TGTGCCAGCAGACCACAAAGACAAAGCTCCTACGAGCAGTACTTC. This codes for CASRPQRQSSYEQYF.

This sequence joins TRBV18 and TRBJ2-5; D perhaps matches TRBD1 (6 bases). This CDR3 region has 14 residues. V lost 4 bases to trimming and J lost 2 bases, with 11 bases between them. Germline CDR1 KGHSH, CDR2 LQKENI. CDR3 amino acids: CASSLRQAQETQYF. CDR3 bases: TGTGCCAGCTCACTAAGACAGGCACAAGAGACCCAGTACTTC.

The V and J genes are TRBV4-1 and TRBJ2-7; 9 positions match TRBD1. V shed 3 bases, J shed 7 bases, and the junction held 10 bases outside the gene matches. Germline V lookup: CDR1 MGHRA, CDR2 YSYEKL. The CDR3 runs to 15 residues. The DNA of the CDR3 is TGCGCCAGCAGCCAGGAGCACAGGGGGCAGGGTGAGCAGTACTTC. This translates into CASSQEHRGQGEQYF.

This chain connects TRBV27 to TRBJ2-3; 8 nucleotides agree with TRBD2. Trimming at V came to 5 bases and at J to 2 bases, leaving 6 bases not matched to a gene. Looked up from germline, CDR1 is MNHEY and CDR2 is SMNVEV (reference sequence). The length of the CDR3 is 15 residues. The CDR3 sequence is CASSGLALITDTQYF. CDR3 DNA sequence: TGTGCCAGCAGTGGACTAGCCCTCATCACAGATACGCAGTATTTT.

The chain is built from TRBV30 and TRBJ1-5, with TRBD1 matching over 8 bases. Germline V lookup: CDR1 GTSNPN, CDR2 SVGIG (reference sequence). The CDR3 is 14 residues long. V lost 0 bases to trimming and J lost 10 bases; unmatched junction nucleotides: 8. The CDR3 DNA reads as TGTGCCTGGAGTGTCGACAGGGGAGGATCTCCCCAGCATTTT. Translated, it gives CAWSVDRGGSPQHF.

The V gene is TRBV29-1, the J gene TRBJ2-7, with D possibly being TRBD1 (7 bases). The CDR3 is 14 amino acids. V gave up 5 bases and J gave up 7 bases, with 21 bases separating them. Germline loops: CDR1 SQVTM, CDR2 ANQGSEA. The CDR3 sequence is CSVIETGRRGEQYF. The CDR3 DNA is TGCAGCGTTATTGAGACAGGGAGGAGGGGGGAGCAGTACTTC.

The rearrangement links TRBV30 to TRBJ1-5; no clear D. Trimming pared 3 bases from V and 6 bases from J, leaving 12 bases between. This CDR3 region has 13 residues. Per germline, CDR1 GTSNPN and CDR2 SVGIG (reference sequence). Written as DNA, the CDR3 is TGTGCCTGGAGGGAAGGGTACGGTCAGCCCCAGCATTTT. Its protein is CAWREGYGQPQHF.

V and J are TRBV19 and TRBJ2-5; 7 bases line up with TRBD1. Germline V gene lookup returns CDR1 LNHDA and CDR2 SQIVND (reference sequence). Losses at the gene ends were 6 bases for V and 5 bases for J; bases not matched to a gene: 6. The CDR3 is 13 residues long. The CDR3 here is CASSRQGAETQYF. CDR3 bases: TGTGCCAGTAGCCGACAGGGTGCCGAGACCCAGTACTTC.

This rearrangement joins TRBV6-5 to TRBJ2-5; D is perhaps TRBD1 or TRBD2 (5 bases each). Trimming pared 0 bases from V and 2 bases from J, leaving 7 bases between. Germline CDR1 is MNHEY and CDR2 is SVGAGI. The CDR3 is made up of 14 amino acids. The CDR3 bases are TGTGCCAGCAGTTACTCCGGGACGCAAGAGACCCAGTACTTC. This gives the protein CASSYSGTQETQYF.

The chain couples TRBV11-2 to TRBJ2-1, with D maybe TRBD1 (5 bases). The CDR3 consists of 13 residues. Germline CDR1 reads SGHAT; CDR2 reads FQNNGV. Trimming removed 5 bases at V and 4 bases at J, with 9 bases between. This CDR3 reads CASSPTGYNEQFF. The CDR3 nucleotides are TGTGCCAGCAGCCCTACAGGTTACAATGAGCAGTTCTTC.

V and J are TRBV5-1 and TRBJ2-3; 10 positions match TRBD2. Germline V gene lookup returns CDR1 SGHRS and CDR2 YFSETQ. Trimming cost V 1 base and J 1 base; bases outside gene matches: 3. The CDR3 is 16 amino acids. The CDR3 reads CASSLNLAGGTDTQYF. Here the CDR3 DNA reads TGCGCCAGCAGCTTGAATCTAGCGGGGGGCACAGATACGCAGTATTTT.

The chain links TRBV7-8 to TRBJ2-5; TRBD2 is a possible D gene (6 bases). This CDR3 spans 15 amino acids. Looked up from germline, CDR1 is SGHVS and CDR2 is FQNEAQ. The V and J ends lost 5 bases and 5 bases respectively, with 18 bases between them. CDR3: CASSVRGGESETQYF. Written as DNA, the CDR3 is TGTGCCAGCAGCGTGCGGGGCGGGGAATCGGAGACCCAGTACTTC.